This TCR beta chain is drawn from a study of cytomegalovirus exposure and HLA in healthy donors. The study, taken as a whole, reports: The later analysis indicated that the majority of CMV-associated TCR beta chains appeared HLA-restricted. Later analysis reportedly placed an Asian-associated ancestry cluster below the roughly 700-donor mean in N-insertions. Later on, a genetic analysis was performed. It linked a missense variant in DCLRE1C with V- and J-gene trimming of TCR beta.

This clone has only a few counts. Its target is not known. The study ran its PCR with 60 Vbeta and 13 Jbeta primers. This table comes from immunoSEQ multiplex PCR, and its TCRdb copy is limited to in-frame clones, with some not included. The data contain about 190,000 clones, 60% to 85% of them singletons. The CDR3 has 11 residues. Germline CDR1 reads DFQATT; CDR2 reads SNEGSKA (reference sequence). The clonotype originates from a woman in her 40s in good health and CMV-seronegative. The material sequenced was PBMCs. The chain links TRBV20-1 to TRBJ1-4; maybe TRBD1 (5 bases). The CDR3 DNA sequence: TGCATGGCGGGACTCAATGAAAAACTGTTTTTT. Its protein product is CMAGLNEKLFF.